This record covers a single T cell receptor (beta chain). Some clones are missing from TCRdb's copy, which holds only in-frame ones; the method was immunoSEQ multiplex PCR. The repertoire includes just over 50,000 clones, more than 70% of them detected once, and roughly 42% sits in the top ten. This sample is part of a study of control samples from healthy donors and cancer patients. This CDR3 region has 12 residues. V shed 8 bases and J shed 2 bases, with 9 bases lying between them. Germline V gene data show CDR1 as MDHEN and CDR2 as SYDVKM. This TCR derives from a man aged 45-65 years with head and neck cancer. V gene TRBV28 combines with J gene TRBJ2-5, with a tentative D call TRBD2 (5 bases). Material for sequencing was PBMCs. CDR3 residues: CASEGFQETQYF. The CDR3 region has the DNA TGTGCCAGCGAGGGTTTTCAAGAGACCCAGTACTTC.